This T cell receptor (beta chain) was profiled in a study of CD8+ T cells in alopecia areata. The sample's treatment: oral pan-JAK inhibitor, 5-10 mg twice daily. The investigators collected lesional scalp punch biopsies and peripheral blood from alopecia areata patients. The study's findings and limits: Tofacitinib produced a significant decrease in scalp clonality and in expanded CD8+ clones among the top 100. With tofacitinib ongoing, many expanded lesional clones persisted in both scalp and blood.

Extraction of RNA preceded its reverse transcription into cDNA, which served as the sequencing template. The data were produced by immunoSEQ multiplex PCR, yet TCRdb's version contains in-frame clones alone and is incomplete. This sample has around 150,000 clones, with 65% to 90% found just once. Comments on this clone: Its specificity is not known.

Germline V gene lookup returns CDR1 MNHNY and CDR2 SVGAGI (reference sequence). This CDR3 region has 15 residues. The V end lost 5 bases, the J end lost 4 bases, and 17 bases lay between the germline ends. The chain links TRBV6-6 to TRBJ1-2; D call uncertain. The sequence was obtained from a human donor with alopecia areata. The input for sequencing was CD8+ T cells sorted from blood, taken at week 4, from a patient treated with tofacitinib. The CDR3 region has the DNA TGTGCCAGCAGTCCCCGGACTTTTGAGGGCTATGGCTACACCTTC. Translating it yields CASSPRTFEGYGYTF.